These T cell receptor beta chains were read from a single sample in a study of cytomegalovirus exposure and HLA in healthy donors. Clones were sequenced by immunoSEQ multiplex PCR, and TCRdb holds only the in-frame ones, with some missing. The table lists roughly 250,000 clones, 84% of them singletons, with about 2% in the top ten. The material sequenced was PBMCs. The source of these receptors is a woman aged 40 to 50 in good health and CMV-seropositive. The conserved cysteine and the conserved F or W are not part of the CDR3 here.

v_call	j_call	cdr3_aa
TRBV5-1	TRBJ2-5	ASAFSPGETQY
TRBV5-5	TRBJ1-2	ASSPAMGGYT
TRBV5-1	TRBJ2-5	ASSPGDYYQETQY
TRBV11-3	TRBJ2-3	ASSLNGGTDTQY
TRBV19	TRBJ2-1	ATDAKRGYNEQF
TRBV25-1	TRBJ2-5	ASPRDTERLWTQY
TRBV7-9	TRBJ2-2	ASSYRTGRGGELF
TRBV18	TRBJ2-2	ASSPPLAEEGELF
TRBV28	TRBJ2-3	ASSLGTSADTQY
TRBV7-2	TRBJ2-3	ASSQNNRGDFTDTQY
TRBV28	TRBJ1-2	ASTIGQDHGYT
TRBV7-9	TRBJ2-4	ASSSGRDPNIQY
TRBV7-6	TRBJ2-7	ASSPQAAGSYEQY
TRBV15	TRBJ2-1	ATSPEGRAASSYNEQF
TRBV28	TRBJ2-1	ASSMGLAGGYEQF
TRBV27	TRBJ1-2	ASSVTGGGYGYT
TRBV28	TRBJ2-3	ASIGGVRTDTQY
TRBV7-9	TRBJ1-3	ASSPKPTGISGNTIY
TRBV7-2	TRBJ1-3	ASSLGGAGGNTIY
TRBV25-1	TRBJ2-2	ASSDWSSGYTGELF
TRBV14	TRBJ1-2	ASSQDWYRGYT
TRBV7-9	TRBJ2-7	ASSLVTGGPHYEQY
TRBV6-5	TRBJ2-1	ASSYLGLAGSNEQF
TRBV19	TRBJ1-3	ASSPRTGTQTRNTIY
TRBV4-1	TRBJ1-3	ASSQDDRASTGNTIY
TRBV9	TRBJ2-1	ASSVEATKPYNEQF
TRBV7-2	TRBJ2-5	ASSGDPSPQETQY
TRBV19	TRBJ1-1	ASSANQGPAPEAF
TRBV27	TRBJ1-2	ASSPLGAHGYT
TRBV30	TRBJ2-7	AWSVQDRGNEQY
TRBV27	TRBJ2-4	ASKRDTGTGERNIQY
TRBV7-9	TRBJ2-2	ASSLGLAGLYTGELF
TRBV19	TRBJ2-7	ASSITISYEQY
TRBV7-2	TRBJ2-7	ASSLFWGSNRGGDEQY
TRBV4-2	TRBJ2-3	ASSQTPGLAVVTDTQY
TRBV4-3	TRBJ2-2	ASSQRTGGDTGELF
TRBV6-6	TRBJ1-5	ASRAGGGEGNQPQH
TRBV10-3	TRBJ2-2	AISGLGRTGELF
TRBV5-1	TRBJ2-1	ASSLRPSGLYNEQF
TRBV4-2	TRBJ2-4	ASSHSWREGDSKNIQY
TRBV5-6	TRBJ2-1	ASSRRDSHRNEQF